The 15 T cell receptor beta chains below come from one sample, sequenced in a study of Graves' ophthalmopathy and Graves' hyperthyroidism. The study amplified TCR beta CDR3 regions using RNA transcripts. An opening RT-PCR round employed HTBI primers and preceded a second-round multiplex PCR. TCRdb recomputed calls from the multiplex PCR reads with MiXCR, one row per CDR3 protein. The sample has 300,000 to 400,000 distinct CDR3 sequences, 15% to 20% seen once. Sequencing was done on a sample of peripheral blood. The origin of the receptors is an adult man with Graves' ophthalmopathy.

This clonotype has a handful of counts. The chain combines TRBV5-1 with TRBJ2-2; TRBD1 aligns across 7 bases. The length of the CDR3 is 16 residues. Germline loops: CDR1 SGHRS, CDR2 YFSETQ. The ends lost 4 bases at V and 1 base at J; junction bases unmatched: 7. DNA for the CDR3: TGCGCCAGCAGCCTGTCCGGGACAGTGAACACCGGGGAGCTGTTTTTT. This translates into CASSLSGTVNTGELFF.

This clonotype was observed at least ten times. V gene TRBV9 combines with J gene TRBJ1-2; D is uncertain. The CDR3 consists of 13 residues. V dropped 1 base and J dropped 7 bases, with 11 bases sitting between them. The germline V gene encodes CDR1 SGDLS and CDR2 YYNGEE. The CDR3 is CASSVTLSGGYTF. In DNA form, the CDR3 reads TGTGCCAGCAGCGTAACGCTGTCCGGTGGCTACACCTTC.

This clonotype was detected a few times. This rearrangement joins TRBV4-3 to TRBJ1-2, with TRBD1 matching 11 bases. CDR3 length: 17 amino acids. Germline V gene lookup returns CDR1 LGHNA and CDR2 YSLEER. V shed 4 bases, J shed 6 bases, and the junction held 13 bases outside the gene matches. CDR3 in DNA: TGCGCCAGCAGCCCCTTCTTCGGGACAGGGGGATTCGATGGCTACACCTTC. This codes for CASSPFFGTGGFDGYTF.

This clonotype was seen repeatedly, ten times or more. The chain uses TRBV7-3 and TRBJ2-7; D is possibly TRBD1 (7 bases). The CDR3 covers 17 residues. Deletions cut 0 bases from V and 5 bases from J, with 20 bases between. Germline lookup yields CDR1 SGHTA and CDR2 FQGTGA. In DNA form, the CDR3 reads TGTGCCAGCAGCTTAACCGGAGGGAGACAGGGTGTAAACGAGCAGTACTTC. This encodes CASSLTGGRQGVNEQYF.

This clonotype was seen only a few times. The chain has TRBV15 and TRBJ2-5; a weak D match, TRBD2 (6 bases). The CDR3 is 15 residues long. Trimming took off 6 bases at V and 5 bases at J, with 19 bases between the two ends. Looked up from germline, CDR1 is LNHNV and CDR2 is YYDKDF (reference sequence). The CDR3 DNA sequence: TGTGCCACCAGTGACCCCCGCTTTGGGGGGGAGACCCAGTACTTC. This codes for CATSDPRFGGETQYF.

The sample holds many counts of this clonotype. The J gene is TRBJ2-2, the V gene TRBV7-3; D might be TRBD1 (9 bases). The ends were cut back, 1 base at V and 4 bases at J, with 22 bases in the middle. The CDR3 runs to 19 residues. The germline CDR1 and CDR2 sequences are SGHTA and FQGTGA. The CDR3 sequence: CASSLNSGDRVDRTGELFF. In DNA, the CDR3 is TGTGCCAGCAGCTTAAATAGCGGGGACAGGGTGGATCGCACCGGGGAGCTGTTTTTT.

This clonotype came up many times. This chain uses TRBV6-1 with TRBJ2-5; D is perhaps TRBD1 or TRBD2 (5 bases each). The CDR3 is 13 residues long. CDR1 and CDR2 (germline): MNHNS, SASEGT. V dropped 3 bases and J dropped 5 bases, with 10 bases sitting between them. The CDR3 coding sequence is TGTGCCAGCAGTGATTGGGACGGCGAGACCCAGTACTTC. It yields the protein CASSDWDGETQYF.

At least ten counts were recorded for this clonotype. The V gene is TRBV19, the J gene TRBJ1-5; D is ambiguous. The germline CDR1 and CDR2 sequences are LNHDA and SQIVND (reference sequence). CDR3 length: 16 residues. The V end lost 6 bases, the J end lost 1 base, and 16 bases lay between the germline ends. CDR3 DNA: TGTGCCAGTAGGGGAGGCAGCCTAGGAAGCAATCAGCCCCAGCATTTT. Translation gives CASRGGSLGSNQPQHF.

This clonotype was counted many times. The rearrangement links TRBV11-2 to TRBJ1-3; 8 bases are shared with TRBD1. J gave up 8 bases and V 5 bases, and 8 bases lay outside the gene matches. CDR1 and CDR2 (germline): SGHAT, FQNNGV. This CDR3 comprises 14 residues. The CDR3, as DNA: TGTGCCAGCAGCCCAAGAGGACAGGGCTACACCATATATTTT. Translation: CASSPRGQGYTIYF.

This clonotype was recorded at least ten times. Mismatch with germline at one junction end may stem from a read error. The chain combines TRBV9 with TRBJ1-3; 7 nucleotides line up with TRBD1. Germline CDR1 SGDLS, CDR2 YYNGEE. The CDR3 extends over 15 amino acids. Here the CDR3 DNA reads TGTGCCAGCAACGTATCGCCGACAGGGAGAACGCTAATATATTTT. Translation gives CASNVSPTGRTLIYF.

The chain has TRBV28 and TRBJ1-6, with 8 bases that match TRBD1. V lost 0 bases to trimming and J lost 8 bases; unmatched junction nucleotides: 12. Per the germline V gene, CDR1 is MDHEN and CDR2 is SYDVKM. CDR3 size: 18 residues. The DNA for the CDR3 is TGTGCCAGCAGTTTATGGGACAGGGCCATCCTACCTGATTCACCCCTCCACTTT. This gives the protein CASSLWDRAILPDSPLHF.

The table lists this clonotype with a few counts. One junction end disagrees with the germline gene, perhaps due to a read error. The chain employs TRBV5-1 and TRBJ2-7; D is possibly TRBD1 (6 bases). The length of the CDR3 is 14 residues. Germline CDR1 SGHRS, CDR2 YFSETQ. CDR3 DNA: TGTGCCAGCAGTTTAGCTGACAGGACCTACGAGCAGTACTTC. It translates to CASSLADRTYEQYF.

This clonotype has at least ten counts. The rearrangement joins TRBV6-5 to TRBJ2-7, with 8 nucleotides matching TRBD1. Germline CDR1 MNHEY, CDR2 SVGAGI. The CDR3 loop spans 15 amino acids. The junction had 7 bases not matched to a gene; V was cut back by 4 bases and J by 2 bases. The CDR3 coding sequence is TGTGCCAGCAGTTTGGGACAGGCTGGACCCTACGAGCAGTACTTC. This sequence encodes CASSLGQAGPYEQYF.

This clonotype was seen many times. The rearrangement links TRBV4-1 to TRBJ1-5; 11 nucleotides line up with TRBD1. The CDR3 is 16 residues long. With V trimmed by 4 bases and J by 6 bases, 8 bases remained unmatched. Germline lookup yields CDR1 MGHRA and CDR2 YSYEKL. Here the CDR3 reads CASSLDGDRGFQPQHF. The CDR3 nucleotides read TGCGCCAGCAGCCTAGACGGGGACAGGGGGTTTCAGCCCCAGCATTTT.

This clonotype appeared many times. The chain combines TRBV11-2 with TRBJ1-3, with D hard to call. This CDR3 is 17 amino acids long. Germline CDR1 is SGHAT and CDR2 is FQNNGV. Trimming pared 3 bases from V and 0 bases from J, leaving 15 bases between. The CDR3 sequence is CASSFLPGQDSGNTIYF. The CDR3 DNA sequence: TGTGCCAGCAGCTTTTTGCCCGGGCAGGACTCTGGAAACACCATATATTTT. The variable domain in full, with the rest retrieved from reference TRBV11-2 and TRBJ1-3, is EAGVAQSPRYKIIEKRQSVAFWCNPISGHATLYWYQQILGQGPKLLIQFQNNGVVDDSQLPKDRFSAERLKGVDSTLKIQPAKLEDSAVYLCASSFLPGQDSGNTIYFGEGSWLTVV.